These T cell receptor beta chains were read from a single sample in a study of cytomegalovirus exposure and HLA in healthy donors. This table comes from immunoSEQ multiplex PCR, and its TCRdb copy is limited to in-frame clones, with some not included. The sample consists of about 120,000 clones, about 16% of them appearing once. The sample taken for sequencing was PBMCs. The receptors were gathered from a woman between 18 and 29 years old in good health and CMV-seronegative. The CDR3 runs from the conserved cysteine through the conserved F or W. The order of the fields is CDR3 protein, CDR3 DNA, J gene, clone size, D gene, V gene. The D gene is left open where the match is weak. Rows may omit the clone size; those that give it use once, few, many or a size class.

CDR3aa: CASSTSAVTYNEQFF
CDR3nt: TGTGCCAGCAGCACCAGTGCGGTTACCTACAATGAGCAGTTCTTC
j_gene: TRBJ2-1
abundance: .
d_gene: .
v_gene: TRBV9

CDR3aa: CAWLPTGGFNEKLFF
CDR3nt: TGTGCCTGGCTTCCTACAGGGGGCTTTAATGAAAAACTGTTTTTT
j_gene: TRBJ1-4
abundance: few
d_gene: TRBD1
v_gene: TRBV30

CDR3aa: CASSFDDRGGTEAFF
CDR3nt: TGTGCCAGCAGCTTCGATGACAGGGGGGGCACTGAAGCTTTCTTT
j_gene: TRBJ1-1
abundance: few
d_gene: TRBD1
v_gene: TRBV28

CDR3aa: CASSLIQGRYNEQFF
CDR3nt: TGTGCCAGCAGCTTGATCCAGGGGCGATACAATGAGCAGTTCTTC
j_gene: TRBJ2-1
abundance: few
d_gene: .
v_gene: TRBV5-4

CDR3aa: CASSLVVRQGNEQFF
CDR3nt: TGTGCCAGCAGCTTAGTAGTGAGACAGGGCAATGAGCAGTTCTTC
j_gene: TRBJ2-1
abundance: few
d_gene: TRBD1
v_gene: TRBV7-2

CDR3aa: CASSGPQGLYGYTF
CDR3nt: TGTGCCAGCAGTGGACCACAGGGGCTCTATGGCTACACCTTC
j_gene: TRBJ1-2
abundance: few
d_gene: TRBD1
v_gene: TRBV6-1

CDR3aa: CASSVLPDGTGDTGELFF
CDR3nt: TGTGCCAGCAGCGTATTACCCGACGGGACAGGAGACACCGGGGAGCTGTTTTTT
j_gene: TRBJ2-2
abundance: .
d_gene: TRBD1
v_gene: TRBV9

CDR3aa: CASSARGGANEKLFF
CDR3nt: TGTGCCAGCAGTGCCCGAGGGGGGGCTAATGAAAAACTGTTTTTT
j_gene: TRBJ1-4
abundance: few
d_gene: .
v_gene: TRBV28

CDR3aa: CSVSTSGSINEQFF
CDR3nt: TGCAGCGTTTCGACTAGCGGGTCTATTAATGAGCAGTTCTTC
j_gene: TRBJ2-1
abundance: .
d_gene: TRBD2
v_gene: TRBV29-1

CDR3aa: CASSQDSSRGSYNEQFF
CDR3nt: TGTGCCAGCAGCCAAGATTCCTCCCGGGGGTCCTACAATGAGCAGTTCTTC
j_gene: TRBJ2-1
abundance: few
d_gene: .
v_gene: TRBV4-2

CDR3aa: CAWGVGVGGEYGYTF
CDR3nt: TGTGCCTGGGGTGTTGGGGTAGGGGGCGAGTATGGCTACACCTTC
j_gene: TRBJ1-2
abundance: few
d_gene: TRBD1
v_gene: TRBV30

CDR3aa: CAGSTRGTSYNEQFF
CDR3nt: TGTGCCGGTAGTACCCGCGGGACCTCCTACAATGAGCAGTTCTTC
j_gene: TRBJ2-1
abundance: .
d_gene: .
v_gene: TRBV19

CDR3aa: CASSQTVASGTDTQYF
CDR3nt: TGTGCCAGCAGCCAAACTGTGGCTAGCGGCACAGATACGCAGTATTTT
j_gene: TRBJ2-3
abundance: .
d_gene: .
v_gene: TRBV4-2

CDR3aa: CASSLLTSGSTYNEQFF
CDR3nt: TGTGCCAGCAGTTTATTGACTAGCGGGAGCACCTACAATGAGCAGTTCTTC
j_gene: TRBJ2-1
abundance: few
d_gene: TRBD2
v_gene: TRBV28

CDR3aa: CASSQDRDSNEKLFF
CDR3nt: TGCGCCAGCAGCCAAGATCGGGACAGTAATGAAAAACTGTTTTTT
j_gene: TRBJ1-4
abundance: few
d_gene: TRBD1
v_gene: TRBV4-1

CDR3aa: CASSETGVNTEAFF
CDR3nt: TGTGCCAGCTCAGAGACAGGGGTGAACACTGAAGCTTTCTTT
j_gene: TRBJ1-1
abundance: .
d_gene: TRBD1
v_gene: TRBV18

CDR3aa: CASKAGNTGELFF
CDR3nt: TGCGCCAGCAAGGCGGGGAACACCGGGGAGCTGTTTTTT
j_gene: TRBJ2-2
abundance: few
d_gene: .
v_gene: TRBV10-2

CDR3aa: CASSELAGVNTGELFF
CDR3nt: TGTGCCAGCAGTGAATTAGCGGGAGTGAACACCGGGGAGCTGTTTTTT
j_gene: TRBJ2-2
abundance: .
d_gene: TRBD2
v_gene: TRBV2

CDR3aa: CASSSGGRHEAFF
CDR3nt: TGTGCCAGTAGTAGCGGGGGAAGGCATGAAGCTTTCTTT
j_gene: TRBJ1-1
abundance: .
d_gene: .
v_gene: TRBV19

CDR3aa: CASSDTDRVDYGYTF
CDR3nt: TGTGCCAGCAGCGACACGGACAGGGTGGACTATGGCTACACCTTC
j_gene: TRBJ1-2
abundance: many
d_gene: TRBD1
v_gene: TRBV28

CDR3aa: CASSLRREKLFF
CDR3nt: TGTGCCAGCAGTTTGCGGCGTGAAAAACTGTTTTTT
j_gene: TRBJ1-4
abundance: few
d_gene: .
v_gene: TRBV28

CDR3aa: CASSEGQINEKLFF
CDR3nt: TGTGCCAGCAGTGAAGGGCAGATTAATGAAAAACTGTTTTTT
j_gene: TRBJ1-4
abundance: few
d_gene: .
v_gene: TRBV2

CDR3aa: CAGRGPEAFF
CDR3nt: TGTGCCGGAAGGGGGCCTGAAGCTTTCTTT
j_gene: TRBJ1-1
abundance: .
d_gene: TRBD1
v_gene: TRBV30

CDR3aa: CSVGDRVGSHTF
CDR3nt: TGCAGCGTCGGTGACAGGGTGGGTTCTCACACCTTC
j_gene: TRBJ1-2
abundance: few
d_gene: TRBD1
v_gene: TRBV29-1

CDR3aa: CASTQPAGSETQYF
CDR3nt: TGTGCCAGCACCCAACCCGCGGGTAGTGAGACCCAGTACTTC
j_gene: TRBJ2-5
abundance: few
d_gene: .
v_gene: TRBV28

CDR3aa: CASSEALRGNQPQHF
CDR3nt: TGTGCCAGCAGTGAAGCGCTTAGGGGGAACCAGCCCCAGCATTTT
j_gene: TRBJ1-5
abundance: .
d_gene: .
v_gene: TRBV6-1

CDR3aa: CAWSASYSEQYF
CDR3nt: TGTGCCTGGAGTGCTTCTTATTCCGAGCAGTACTTC
j_gene: TRBJ2-7
abundance: few
d_gene: .
v_gene: TRBV30

CDR3aa: CASSAGGYTEAFF
CDR3nt: TGTGCCAGCAGTGCCGGGGGGTACACTGAAGCTTTCTTT
j_gene: TRBJ1-1
abundance: few
d_gene: .
v_gene: TRBV6-5

CDR3aa: CATVGRGAFF
CDR3nt: TGTGCCACCGTGGGGCGGGGAGCTTTCTTT
j_gene: TRBJ1-1
abundance: .
d_gene: .
v_gene: TRBV28

CDR3aa: CAWSDAPQGYQPQHF
CDR3nt: TGTGCCTGGAGTGACGCCCCACAGGGCTATCAGCCCCAGCATTTT
j_gene: TRBJ1-5
abundance: few
d_gene: .
v_gene: TRBV30

CDR3aa: CASSPRLAGETQYF
CDR3nt: TGCGCCAGCAGCCCCCGACTAGCGGGAGAGACCCAGTACTTC
j_gene: TRBJ2-5
abundance: .
d_gene: TRBD2
v_gene: TRBV5-1